This T cell receptor beta chain was found in a study of blood T cell repertoires in COVID-19 (dated by TCRdb to 2019 to 2021). About the investigation overall: Samples from collaborators originated in the United States, Italy and Spain and spanned both the acute and convalescent phases of COVID-19. The repertoires were released in a freely available public database intended as a resource for research on the immune response to SARS-CoV-2. Deeply sampled blood TCRbeta repertoires from subjects exposed to, actively infected with, or recovered from COVID-19 were included in the dataset. Nearly every sample came with metadata listing a de-identified subject ID, COVID-19 status, age in years and sex. The prospective study material was composed of cDNA or gDNA derived from T cells, B-cell-depleted T cells, or PBMCs. Where available, HLA class I and class II types were taken from metadata supplied by the sample provider and were not determined by assay-based typing. Samples were obtained from the ongoing ImmuneRACE study (first 160 participants) and from about 1,300 subjects provided by 6 global collaborators.

Overall study results and their limits: How much clinical and demographic metadata was included differed by source and by participant, and the metadata was provided uncurated.

With regard to this clone: It lacks a known antigen. Nothing much larger sits one base from this clone, and base qualities are not available.

TCRbeta CDR3 regions were amplified from genomic DNA by means of the immunoSEQ Assay, a bias-controlled multiplex PCR. The authors' pipeline ran thus. The number of nucleated cells in each sample was estimated from the amplification of reference gene primers within the assay. Sequence reads were collapsed and filtered to measure the absolute abundance of every unique TCRbeta CDR3 rearrangement. For each sample, productive Simpson clonality was calculated as the square root of Simpson's diversity index over productive rearrangements. TCRdb took over this immuneACCESS table, retaining in-frame rearrangements with V and J assigned. Such tables are incomplete; in checked studies, under half of the missing clones stem from an unresolved V gene, and the remainder is unexplained. V and J calls and clone size follow that table, whereas D and trimming were derived from the DNA. The sample includes some 110,000 clones, with roughly 90% observed a single time. In total, the top ten clones hold roughly 7.9% of the sample.

A second Seattle source provided samples from volunteer blood donors who had recovered from COVID-19. Collaborating institutions collected whole blood in K2EDTA tubes following their own protocols. For TCRbeta analysis, collaborators shipped samples in one of three forms: frozen whole blood, isolated PBMCs, or DNA extracted from either of those sample types. Trimming leaves V shorter by 3 bases and J shorter by 16 bases, with the junction holding 13 bases beyond the gene matches. CDR1 is given as MNHEY and CDR2 as SVGEGT, both from the germline V gene. Counted from cysteine to phenylalanine, this CDR3 has 14 amino acids. The only DNA kept is the CDR3, 42 bases in frame from the first base.

Sequenced input: peripheral blood. Recombination linked TRBV6-2 or TRBV6-3 to TRBJ1-5; 9 bases in the middle match TRBD1. The TCR comes from a man between 70 and 80 years old who had recovered from COVID-19. The CDR3 has the sequence CASSYRSGRDREHF. Read as DNA, the sequence is TGTGCCAGCAGTTATCGCAGCGGGAGGGACAGGGAACATTTT.